This is a list of T cell receptor beta chains from one sample in a study of CD8 T cells in ankylosing spondylitis. TCRdb re-called the 5' RACE reads through MiXCR, storing one row per CDR3 protein. This sample has about 210,000 distinct CDR3 sequences, with more than 5.5% found just once. The source material was blood, either unsorted or a sorted T cell fraction (not recorded which). The receptors were gathered from a male donor with ankylosing spondylitis. CDR3s include the opening cysteine and the closing phenylalanine or tryptophan. The order of the fields is J gene, V gene, CDR3 protein.

J gene: TRBJ2-7
V gene: TRBV10-3
CDR3 protein: CAISEGRMGPYEQYF

J gene: TRBJ1-1
V gene: TRBV10-3
CDR3 protein: CAVLDNFMNTEAFF

J gene: TRBJ1-1
V gene: TRBV5-5
CDR3 protein: CASSLEGGGEAFF

J gene: TRBJ2-3
V gene: TRBV20-1
CDR3 protein: CSASPYIDTDTQYF

J gene: TRBJ2-5
V gene: TRBV29-1
CDR3 protein: CSVAGTVIQETQYF

J gene: TRBJ1-2
V gene: TRBV19
CDR3 protein: CASRRTDHYGYTF

J gene: TRBJ1-3
V gene: TRBV28
CDR3 protein: CASSAGGLGFGNTIYF

J gene: TRBJ2-2
V gene: TRBV7-9
CDR3 protein: CASSPTSTGLNTGELFF

J gene: TRBJ2-1
V gene: TRBV4-2
CDR3 protein: CASSQHRRTSGSNEQFF

J gene: TRBJ1-4
V gene: TRBV6-1
CDR3 protein: CASSEAGQGMSEKLFF

J gene: TRBJ2-3
V gene: TRBV12-3/TRBV12-4
CDR3 protein: CASSLPGLDPDTQYF

J gene: TRBJ1-2
V gene: TRBV7-9
CDR3 protein: CASSPGPLGYTF

J gene: TRBJ2-7
V gene: TRBV14
CDR3 protein: CASSPFSIYEQYF

J gene: TRBJ1-2
V gene: TRBV15
CDR3 protein: CATSRDLEGLGGYTF

J gene: TRBJ2-1
V gene: TRBV28
CDR3 protein: CASSQSRLAGALSYNEQFF

J gene: TRBJ2-4
V gene: TRBV7-2
CDR3 protein: CASSLVRGRDIQYF

J gene: TRBJ2-1
V gene: TRBV7-4
CDR3 protein: CASSEPGRSSYNEQFF